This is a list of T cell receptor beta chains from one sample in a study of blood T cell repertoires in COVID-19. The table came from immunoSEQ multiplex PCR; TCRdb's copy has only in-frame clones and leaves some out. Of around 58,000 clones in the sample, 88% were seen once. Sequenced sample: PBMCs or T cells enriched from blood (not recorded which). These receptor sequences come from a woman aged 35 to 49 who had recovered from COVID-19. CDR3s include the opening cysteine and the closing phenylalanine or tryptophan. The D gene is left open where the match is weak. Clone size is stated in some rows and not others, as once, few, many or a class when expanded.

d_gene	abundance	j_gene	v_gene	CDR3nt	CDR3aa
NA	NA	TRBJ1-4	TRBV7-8	TGTGCCAGCAGCTTACGTAATATTCCCCCTAATGAAAAACTGTTTTTT	CASSLRNIPPNEKLFF
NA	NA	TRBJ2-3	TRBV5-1	TGCGCCAGCAGCGCCGGGACTGCCATACTTTCAGATACGCAGTATTTT	CASSAGTAILSDTQYF
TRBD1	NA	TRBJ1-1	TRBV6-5	TGTGCCAGCAGTTTGGACAGGGTTGTTTCTGAAGCTTTCTTT	CASSLDRVVSEAFF
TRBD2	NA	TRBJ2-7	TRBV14	TGTGCCAGCAGCCAAGATAAAAGGCGGGCGGGGGGACCCACCTCCTACGAGCAGTACTTC	CASSQDKRRAGGPTSYEQYF
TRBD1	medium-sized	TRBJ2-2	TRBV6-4	TGTGCCAGCAGTGAGTCACAGGGGATGGACACCGGGGAGCTGTTTTTT	CASSESQGMDTGELFF
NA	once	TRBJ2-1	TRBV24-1	TGTGCCACCAGTGATGCGGCCCCTGGGAGCTACAATGAGCAGTTCTTC	CATSDAAPGSYNEQFF
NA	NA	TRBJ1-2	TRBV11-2	TGTGCCAGCAGCTCGGGATACTATGGCTACACCTTC	CASSSGYYGYTF
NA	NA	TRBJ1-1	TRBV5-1	TGCGCCAGCAGCTTGGTAACAGACACTGAAGCTTTCTTT	CASSLVTDTEAFF
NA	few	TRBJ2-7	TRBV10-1	TGCGCCAGCAGTAGGAACGGAGGGAAAGGCAGCGAGCAGTACTTC	CASSRNGGKGSEQYF
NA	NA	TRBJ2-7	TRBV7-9	TGTGCCAGCAGCCTTCTCGGCTCCTACGAGCAGTACTTC	CASSLLGSYEQYF
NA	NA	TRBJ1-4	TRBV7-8	TGTGCCAGCAGCTTAGCGCGTCAGGCTAATGAAAAACTGTTTTTT	CASSLARQANEKLFF
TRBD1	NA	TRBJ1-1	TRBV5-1	TGCGCCAGCAGTCACGGACAGGAGGGGACTGAAGCTTTCTTT	CASSHGQEGTEAFF
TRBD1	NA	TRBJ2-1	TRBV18	TGTGCCAGCTCAGCGACAGGGGGCTACAATGAGCAGTTCTTC	CASSATGGYNEQFF
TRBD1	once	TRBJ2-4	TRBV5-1	TGCGCCAGCAGCGGAACGACAGGGAGTAGGAGAAACATTCAGTACTTC	CASSGTTGSRRNIQYF
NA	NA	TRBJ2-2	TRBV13	TGTGCCAGCAGCTTAGTTCTAGCCGGAGGCGGGGAGCTGTTTTTT	CASSLVLAGGGELFF
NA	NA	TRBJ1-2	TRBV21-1	TGTGCCAGCAGCAGGAAACAGGGGGACTATGGCTACACCTTC	CASSRKQGDYGYTF
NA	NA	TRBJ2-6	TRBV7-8	TGTGCCAGCAGCTCATGGGAGGTGGCTGGGGCCAACGTCCTGACTTTC	CASSSWEVAGANVLTF
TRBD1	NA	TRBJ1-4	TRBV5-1	TGCGCCAGCAGCTTGGGACAGGGGACCCAAAAACTGTTTTTT	CASSLGQGTQKLFF
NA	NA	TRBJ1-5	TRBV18	TGTGCCAGCTCGCCCGACAACCAGCCCCAGCATTTT	CASSPDNQPQHF
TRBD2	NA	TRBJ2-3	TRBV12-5	TGTGCTAGTGGTTTGGACCAGCGGGGGCTCAGCACAGATACGCAGTATTTT	CASGLDQRGLSTDTQYF
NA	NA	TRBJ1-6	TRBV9	TGTGCCAGCAGCCCTCCCGGGGGGCAGGCTAATTCACCCCTCCACTTT	CASSPPGGQANSPLHF
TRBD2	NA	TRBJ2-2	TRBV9	TGTGCCAGCAGCGTAGTGCCTAGCGGGGGGTCAATTGGTGGCACCGGGGAGCTGTTTTTT	CASSVVPSGGSIGGTGELFF
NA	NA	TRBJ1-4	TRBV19	TGTGCCAGTAGGACCCGACAGGAGACTAATGAAAAACTGTTTTTT	CASRTRQETNEKLFF
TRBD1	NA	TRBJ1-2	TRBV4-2	TGTGCCAGCAGCCCCACGGGACAGGGGGATGGCTACACCTTC	CASSPTGQGDGYTF
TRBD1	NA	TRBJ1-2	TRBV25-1	TGTGCCAGCAGCGCCTTTGGGGACAGCTATGGCTACACCTTC	CASSAFGDSYGYTF
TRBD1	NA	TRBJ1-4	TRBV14	TGTGCCAGCAGCCCCTGGACAGGGGGAAGTGAAAAACTGTTTTTT	CASSPWTGGSEKLFF
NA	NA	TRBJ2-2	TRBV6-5	TGTGCCACCTCCCCAGGGTTCGGGGAGCTGTTTTTT	CATSPGFGELFF
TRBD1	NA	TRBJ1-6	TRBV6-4	TGTGCCAGCCAAGAGTCGGGACAGGGGCCCCTCCTCCACTTT	CASQESGQGPLLHF
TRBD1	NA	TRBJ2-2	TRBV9	TGTGCCAGCAGCGTTGGGACAGAGGCGAACACCGGGGAGCTGTTTTTT	CASSVGTEANTGELFF
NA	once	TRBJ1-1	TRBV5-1	TGCGCCAGCAGCTTGGATCTGGGCATGAACACTGAAGCTTTCTTT	CASSLDLGMNTEAFF